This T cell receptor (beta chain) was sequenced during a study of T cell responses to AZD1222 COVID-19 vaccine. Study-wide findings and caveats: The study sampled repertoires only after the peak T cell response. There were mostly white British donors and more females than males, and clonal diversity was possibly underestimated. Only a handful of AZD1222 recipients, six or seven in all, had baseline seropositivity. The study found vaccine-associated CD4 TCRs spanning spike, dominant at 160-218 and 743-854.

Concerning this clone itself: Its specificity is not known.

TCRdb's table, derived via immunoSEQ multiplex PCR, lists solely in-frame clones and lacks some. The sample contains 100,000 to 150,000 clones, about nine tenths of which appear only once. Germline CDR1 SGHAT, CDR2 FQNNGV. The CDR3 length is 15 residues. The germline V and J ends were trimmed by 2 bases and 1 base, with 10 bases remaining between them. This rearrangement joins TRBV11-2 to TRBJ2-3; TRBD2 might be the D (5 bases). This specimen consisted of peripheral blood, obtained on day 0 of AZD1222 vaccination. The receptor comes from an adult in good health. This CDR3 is CASSLQRSRTDTQYF. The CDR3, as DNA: TGTGCCAGCAGCTTACAGCGGTCCCGCACAGATACGCAGTATTTT.